The source of this T cell receptor beta chain is a study of cytomegalovirus exposure and HLA in healthy donors. Study-level background: Researchers found that less than 90% of 398 genotyped donors fell within the Caucasian-associated ancestry cluster. Study observations and caveats: Earlier analysis found most TCR beta V segments productive about 87% or about 30% of the time. More clonal expansion characterized HLA-associated TCR beta chains than equally common others in a later analysis.

Concerning this clone itself: Its cognate antigen is unknown.

Germline CDR1 is MNHEY and CDR2 is SVGAGI. The CDR3 totals 13 residues. A multiplex PCR was run with 60 Vbeta primers and 13 Jbeta primers. The method was immunoSEQ multiplex PCR; TCRdb's version includes in-frame clones alone and lacks a portion of them. The table has 100,000 to 150,000 clones, roughly 82% seen once; the top ten hold less than 3%. The chain carries TRBV6-5 and TRBJ2-5, with a possible D match to TRBD1 (5 bases). The DNA end is more similar to TRBJ2-7, so the J call may be wrong. The sequence came from a man aged 45-65 years in good health and CMV-seronegative. Sequenced input: PBMCs. CDR3 in amino acids: CASSSLRQNEQYF. Here the CDR3 DNA reads TGTGCCAGCAGTTCCTTGCGACAGAACGAGCAGTACTTC.